This is a list of T cell receptor beta chains from one sample in a study of T cells expressing NK-cell markers. From the 5' RACE reads, TCRdb lists one entry per CDR3 protein and no DNA. Its listing shows more than 400,000 distinct CDR3 sequences. Sample: blood T cells: a sorted CD56 or NKG2C T cell subset, CD4+ or CD8+ T cells, or bulk PBMC T cells (not recorded which). The receptors shown here come from a woman between 18 and 75 years old in good health. Both conserved end residues are part of each CDR3.

j_call v_call cdr3_aa
TRBJ1-1 TRBV29-1 CSGKGSFTEAFF
TRBJ1-6 TRBV25-1 CASSSGGRNSPLHF
TRBJ2-1 TRBV6-5 CASVSYNEQFF
TRBJ2-3 TRBV30 CAWSQGSTDTQYF
TRBJ1-1 TRBV12-3/TRBV12-4 CASRQDRGNTEAFF
TRBJ2-1 TRBV6-5 CASSYPGQPQFF
TRBJ1-1 TRBV20-1 CSAEGGLGGLNTEAFF
TRBJ1-2 TRBV6-5 CASSYLSEGSIGYTF
TRBJ1-2 TRBV7-8 CASSPGRGTGDGYTF
TRBJ2-7 TRBV19 CASSDGTGASYEQYF
TRBJ2-3 TRBV15 CATSRDLAGTDTQYF
TRBJ2-7 TRBV6-2/TRBV6-3 CASSWADYYEQYF
TRBJ2-3 TRBV19 CASKGSADTQYF
TRBJ2-1 TRBV12-3/TRBV12-4 CASSSRTGVYNEQFF
TRBJ1-1 TRBV7-2 CASSLVAGTYTEAFF
TRBJ1-1 TRBV30 CAWSPRGANTEAFF
TRBJ1-4 TRBV12-3/TRBV12-4 CASSYRTGGEKLFF
TRBJ2-7 TRBV7-9 CASSHATGDEQYF
TRBJ2-1 TRBV20-1 CSVSQPANNEQFF